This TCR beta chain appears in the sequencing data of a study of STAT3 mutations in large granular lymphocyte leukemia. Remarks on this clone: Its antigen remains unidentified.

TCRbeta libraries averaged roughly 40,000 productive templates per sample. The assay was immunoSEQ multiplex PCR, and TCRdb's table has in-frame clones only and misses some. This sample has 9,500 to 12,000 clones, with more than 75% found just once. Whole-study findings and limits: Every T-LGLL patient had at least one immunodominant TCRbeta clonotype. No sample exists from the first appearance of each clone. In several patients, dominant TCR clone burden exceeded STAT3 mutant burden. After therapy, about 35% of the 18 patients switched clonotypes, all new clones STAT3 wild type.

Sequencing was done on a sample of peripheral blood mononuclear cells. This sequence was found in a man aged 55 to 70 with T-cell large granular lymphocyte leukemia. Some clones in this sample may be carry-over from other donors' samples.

The CDR3, as DNA: TGTGCCAGCAGCTCACGGGACACCTTTACCTATGGCTACACCTTC. The encoded protein is CASSSRDTFTYGYTF. The chain joins TRBV7-9 to TRBJ1-2; possible D gene TRBD1, 6 bases. Trimming pared 4 bases from V and 4 bases from J, leaving 16 bases between. CDR1 is SEHNR and CDR2 is FQNEAQ in the germline V gene (reference sequence). CDR3 length equals 15 residues. Looking up the rest from reference TRBV7-9 and TRBJ1-2 gives the full variable domain: DTGVSQNPRHKITKRGQNVTFRCDPISEHNRLYWYRQTLGQGPEFLTYFQNEAQLEKSRLLSDRFSAERPKGSFSTLEIQRTEQGDSAMYLCASSSRDTFTYGYTFGSGTRLTVV.